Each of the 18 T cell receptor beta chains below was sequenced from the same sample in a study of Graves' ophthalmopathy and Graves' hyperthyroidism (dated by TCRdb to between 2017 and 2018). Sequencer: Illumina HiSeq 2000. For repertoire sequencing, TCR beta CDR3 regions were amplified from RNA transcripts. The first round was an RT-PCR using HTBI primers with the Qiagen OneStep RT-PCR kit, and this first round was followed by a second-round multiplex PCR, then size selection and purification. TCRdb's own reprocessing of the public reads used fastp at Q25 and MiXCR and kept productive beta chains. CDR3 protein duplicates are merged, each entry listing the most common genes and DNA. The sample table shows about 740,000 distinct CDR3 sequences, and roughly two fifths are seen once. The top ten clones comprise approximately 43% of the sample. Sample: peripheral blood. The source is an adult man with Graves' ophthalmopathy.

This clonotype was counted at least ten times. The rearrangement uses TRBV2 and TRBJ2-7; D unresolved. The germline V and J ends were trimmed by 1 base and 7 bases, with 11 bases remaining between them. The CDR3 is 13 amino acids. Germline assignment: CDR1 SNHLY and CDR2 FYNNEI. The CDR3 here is CASSEGFVGEQYF. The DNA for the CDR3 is TGTGCCAGCAGTGAAGGTTTTGTCGGGGAGCAGTACTTC.

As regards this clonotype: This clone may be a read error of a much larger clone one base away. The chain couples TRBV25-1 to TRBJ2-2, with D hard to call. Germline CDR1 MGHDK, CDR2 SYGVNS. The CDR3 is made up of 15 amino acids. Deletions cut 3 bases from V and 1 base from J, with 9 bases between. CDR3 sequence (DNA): TGTGCCAGCAGTGATTCGGCGAGGAACACCGGGGAGCTGTTTTTT. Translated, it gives CASSDSARNTGELFF.

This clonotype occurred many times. The CDR3 loop reads CSVNGPGNTIYF. The CDR3 coding sequence is TGCAGCGTCAACGGACCTGGAAACACCATATATTTT. J is TRBJ1-3 and V is TRBV29-1; D is ambiguous. Germline V gives CDR1 SQVTM, CDR2 ANQGSEA. V was pared by 6 bases and J by 2 bases, with 8 bases between. The CDR3 length is 12 residues.

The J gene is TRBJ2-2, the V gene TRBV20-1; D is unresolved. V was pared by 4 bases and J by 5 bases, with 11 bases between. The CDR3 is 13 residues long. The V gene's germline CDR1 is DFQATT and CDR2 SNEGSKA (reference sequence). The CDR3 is CSAILDQTGELFF. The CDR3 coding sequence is TGCAGTGCTATCCTGGACCAAACCGGGGAGCTGTTTTTT.

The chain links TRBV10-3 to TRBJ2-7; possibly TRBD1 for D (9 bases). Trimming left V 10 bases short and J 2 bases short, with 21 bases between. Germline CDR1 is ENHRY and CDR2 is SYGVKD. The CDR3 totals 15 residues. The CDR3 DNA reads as TGTGCCAGCAGGACAGGGGTTAGCGGGGCCTACGAGCAGTACTTC. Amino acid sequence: CASRTGVSGAYEQYF.

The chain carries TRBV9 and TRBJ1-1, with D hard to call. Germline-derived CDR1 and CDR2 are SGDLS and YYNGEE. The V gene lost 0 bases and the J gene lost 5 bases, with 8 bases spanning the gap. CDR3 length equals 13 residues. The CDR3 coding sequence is TGTGCCAGCAGCGTAGGGCCCGAAACTGAAGCTTTCTTT. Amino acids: CASSVGPETEAFF.

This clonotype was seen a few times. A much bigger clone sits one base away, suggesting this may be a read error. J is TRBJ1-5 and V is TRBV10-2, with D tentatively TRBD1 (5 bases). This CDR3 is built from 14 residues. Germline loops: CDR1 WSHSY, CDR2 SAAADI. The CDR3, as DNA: TGCGCCAACAGTACAGGCAATCGGGGTCAGCCCCAGCATTTT. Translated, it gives CANSTGNRGQPQHF.

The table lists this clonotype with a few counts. CDR3 sequence (DNA): TGCAGTGCTAGAGACTTCGTAGGTTTACACCTCGGTCAGCCCCAGCATTTT. It is translated as CSARDFVGLHLGQPQHF. The chain uses TRBV20-1 and TRBJ1-5; D remains unclear. Germline CDR1 and CDR2: DFQATT and SNEGSKA (reference sequence). There are 17 residues in the CDR3. The germline V and J ends were trimmed by 0 bases and 6 bases, with 21 bases remaining between them.

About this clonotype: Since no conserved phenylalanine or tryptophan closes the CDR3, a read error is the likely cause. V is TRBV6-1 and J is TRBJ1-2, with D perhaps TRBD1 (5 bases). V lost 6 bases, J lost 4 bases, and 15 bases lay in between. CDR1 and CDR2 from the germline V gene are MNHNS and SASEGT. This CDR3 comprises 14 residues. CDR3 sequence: CASRTTGRIYGYTS. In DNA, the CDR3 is TGTGCCAGCAGAACCACAGGTCGAATCTATGGCTACACCTCC.

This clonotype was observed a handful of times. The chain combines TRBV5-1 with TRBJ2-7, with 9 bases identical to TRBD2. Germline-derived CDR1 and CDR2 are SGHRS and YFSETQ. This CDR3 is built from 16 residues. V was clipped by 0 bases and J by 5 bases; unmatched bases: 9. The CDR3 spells CASSLARGSGSHEQYF. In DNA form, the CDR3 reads TGCGCCAGCAGCTTGGCCAGGGGTAGCGGGAGCCACGAGCAGTACTTC.

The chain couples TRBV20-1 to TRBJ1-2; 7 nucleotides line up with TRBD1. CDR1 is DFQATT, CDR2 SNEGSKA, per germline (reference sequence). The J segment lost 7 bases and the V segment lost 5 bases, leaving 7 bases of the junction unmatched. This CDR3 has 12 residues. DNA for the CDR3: TGCAGTGCTGATGACAGGGTCTCTGGCTACACCTTC. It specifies CSADDRVSGYTF.

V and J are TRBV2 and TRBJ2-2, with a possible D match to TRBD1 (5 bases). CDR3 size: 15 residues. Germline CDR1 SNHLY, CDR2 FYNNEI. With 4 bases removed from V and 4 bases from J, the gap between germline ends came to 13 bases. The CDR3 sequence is CASSVVRVGTGELFF. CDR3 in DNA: TGTGCCAGCAGTGTCGTCAGGGTTGGCACCGGGGAGCTGTTTTTT.

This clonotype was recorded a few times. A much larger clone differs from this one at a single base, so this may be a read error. The CDR3 DNA follows: TGTGCCAGCAGTTACAGTGCAACTAATGAAAAACTGTTTTTT. Translating gives CASSYSATNEKLFF. The chain employs TRBV6-1 and TRBJ1-4; no firm D call. CDR3 length equals 14 residues. Germline CDR1 MNHNS, CDR2 SASEGT. Trimming left V 5 bases short and J 0 bases short, with 7 bases between.

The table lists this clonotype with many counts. CDR3: CASSLGQAYYGYTF. For the CDR3, the DNA is TGCGCCAGCAGCCTCGGACAGGCCTACTATGGCTACACCTTC. The gene calls are TRBV4-1 and TRBJ1-2, with 7 bases that match TRBD1. Looked up from germline, CDR1 is MGHRA and CDR2 is YSYEKL. Trimming removed 4 bases from V and 3 bases from J; junction bases left unmatched: 5. This CDR3 is built from 14 residues.

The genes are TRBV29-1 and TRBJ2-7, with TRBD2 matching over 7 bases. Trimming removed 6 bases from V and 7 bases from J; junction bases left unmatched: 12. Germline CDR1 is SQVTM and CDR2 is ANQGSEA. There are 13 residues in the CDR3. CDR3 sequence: CSVQGEGPHEQYF. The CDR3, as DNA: TGCAGCGTCCAAGGGGAGGGACCACATGAGCAGTACTTC.

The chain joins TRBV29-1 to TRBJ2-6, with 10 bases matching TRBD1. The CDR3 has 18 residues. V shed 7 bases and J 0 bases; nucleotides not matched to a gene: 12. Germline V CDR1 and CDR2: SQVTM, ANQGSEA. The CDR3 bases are TGCAGCGCGGGAGAGACAGGGGGCTCAGTCTCTGGGGCCAACGTCCTGACTTTC. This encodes CSAGETGGSVSGANVLTF.

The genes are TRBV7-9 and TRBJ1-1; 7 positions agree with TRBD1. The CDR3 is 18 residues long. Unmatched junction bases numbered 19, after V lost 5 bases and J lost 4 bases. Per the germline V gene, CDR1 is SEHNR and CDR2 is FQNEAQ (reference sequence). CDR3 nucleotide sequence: TGTGCCAGCAGCCCACAAGGGTTTACAGGGGTCGGGGGCACTGAAGCTTTCTTT. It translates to CASSPQGFTGVGGTEAFF.

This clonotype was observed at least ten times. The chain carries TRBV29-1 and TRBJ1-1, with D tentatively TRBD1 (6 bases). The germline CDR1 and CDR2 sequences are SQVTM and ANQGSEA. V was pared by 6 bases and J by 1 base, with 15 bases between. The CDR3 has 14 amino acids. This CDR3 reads CSVRFMTGNTEAFF. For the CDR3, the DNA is TGCAGCGTCCGATTTATGACAGGGAACACTGAAGCTTTCTTT.